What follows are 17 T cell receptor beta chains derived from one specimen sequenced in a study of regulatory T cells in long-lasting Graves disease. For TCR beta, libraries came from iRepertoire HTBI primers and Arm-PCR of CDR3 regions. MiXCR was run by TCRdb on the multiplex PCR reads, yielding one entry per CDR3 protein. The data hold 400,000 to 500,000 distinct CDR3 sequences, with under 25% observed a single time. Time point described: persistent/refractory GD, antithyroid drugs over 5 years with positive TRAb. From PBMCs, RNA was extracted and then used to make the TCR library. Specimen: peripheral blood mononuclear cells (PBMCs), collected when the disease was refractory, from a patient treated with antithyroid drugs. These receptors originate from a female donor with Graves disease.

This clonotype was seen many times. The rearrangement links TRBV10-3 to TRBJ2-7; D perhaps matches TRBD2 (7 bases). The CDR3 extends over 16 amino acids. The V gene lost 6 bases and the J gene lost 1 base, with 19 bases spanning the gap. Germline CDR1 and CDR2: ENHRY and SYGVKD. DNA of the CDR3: TGTGCCATCAGCATAAGCGGGACAACCGTATCCTACGAGCAGTACTTC. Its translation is CAISISGTTVSYEQYF.

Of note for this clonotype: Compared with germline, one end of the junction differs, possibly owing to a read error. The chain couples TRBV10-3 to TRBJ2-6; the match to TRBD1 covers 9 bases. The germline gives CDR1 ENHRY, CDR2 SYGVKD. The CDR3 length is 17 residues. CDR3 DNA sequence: TGTGTCATCAGCTCGGGGACAGGGCTTACTGGGGCCAACGTCCTGACTTTC. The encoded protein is CVISSGTGLTGANVLTF.

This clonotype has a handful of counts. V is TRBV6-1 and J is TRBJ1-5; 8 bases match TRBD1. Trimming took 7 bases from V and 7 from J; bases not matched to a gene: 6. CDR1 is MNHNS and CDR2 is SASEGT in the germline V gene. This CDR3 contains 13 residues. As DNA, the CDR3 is TGTGCCAGCACTCAGGGGGCCGGACAGCCCCAGCATTTT. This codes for CASTQGAGQPQHF.

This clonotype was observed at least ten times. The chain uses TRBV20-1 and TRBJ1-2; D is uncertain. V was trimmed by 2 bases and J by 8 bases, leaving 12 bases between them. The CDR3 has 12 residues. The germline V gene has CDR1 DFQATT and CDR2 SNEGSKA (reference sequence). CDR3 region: CSARRQLDGYTF. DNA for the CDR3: TGCAGTGCTAGACGGCAGCTTGACGGCTACACCTTC.

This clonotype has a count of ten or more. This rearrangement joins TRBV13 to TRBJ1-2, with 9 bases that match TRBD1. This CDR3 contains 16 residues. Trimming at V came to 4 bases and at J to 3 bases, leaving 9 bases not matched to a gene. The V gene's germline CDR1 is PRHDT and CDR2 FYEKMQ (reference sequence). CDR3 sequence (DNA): TGTGCCAGCAGCTCCGGGACAGGGAAGGCCGACTATGGCTACACCTTC. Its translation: CASSSGTGKADYGYTF.

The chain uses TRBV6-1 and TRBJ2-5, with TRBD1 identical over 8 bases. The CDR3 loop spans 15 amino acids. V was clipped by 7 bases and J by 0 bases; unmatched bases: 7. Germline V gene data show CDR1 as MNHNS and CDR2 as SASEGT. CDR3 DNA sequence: TGTGCCAGCACCAGCCAGGGACAGGACCAAGAGACCCAGTACTTC. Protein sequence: CASTSQGQDQETQYF.

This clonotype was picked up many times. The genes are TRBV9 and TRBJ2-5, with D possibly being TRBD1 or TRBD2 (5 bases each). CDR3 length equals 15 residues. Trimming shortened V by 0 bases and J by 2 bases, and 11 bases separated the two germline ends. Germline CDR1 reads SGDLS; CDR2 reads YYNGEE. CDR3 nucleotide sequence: TGTGCCAGCAGCGTAGTTGGGACCCAACAAGAGACCCAGTACTTC. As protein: CASSVVGTQQETQYF.

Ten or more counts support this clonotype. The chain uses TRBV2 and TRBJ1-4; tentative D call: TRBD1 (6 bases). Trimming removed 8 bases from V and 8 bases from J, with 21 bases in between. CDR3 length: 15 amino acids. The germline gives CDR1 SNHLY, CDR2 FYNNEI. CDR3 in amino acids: CASHKLTGIGEKLFF. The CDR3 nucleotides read TGTGCCAGCCACAAGCTAACAGGGATAGGCGAAAAACTGTTTTTT.

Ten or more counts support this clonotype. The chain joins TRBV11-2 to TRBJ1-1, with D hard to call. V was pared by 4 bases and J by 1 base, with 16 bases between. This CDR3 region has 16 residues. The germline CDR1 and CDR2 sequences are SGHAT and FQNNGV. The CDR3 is CASSSIFTQKNTEAFF. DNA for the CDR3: TGTGCCAGCAGCTCAATTTTTACACAGAAGAACACTGAAGCTTTCTTT.

As DNA, the CDR3 is TGTGCCAGCAGCGAGACAGGGGCGGCGGAAGAGCAGTACTTC. It specifies CASSETGAAEEQYF. This sequence joins TRBV7-2 and TRBJ2-7, with 8 bases fitting TRBD1. Germline CDR1 is SGHTA and CDR2 is FQGNSA. This CDR3 is 14 amino acids long. The V and J ends lost 5 bases and 7 bases, in that order; junction bases with no gene match: 10.

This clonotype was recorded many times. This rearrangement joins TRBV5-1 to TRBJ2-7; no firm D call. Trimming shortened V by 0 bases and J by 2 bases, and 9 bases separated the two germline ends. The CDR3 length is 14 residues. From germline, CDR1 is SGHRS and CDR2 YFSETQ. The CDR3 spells CASSLAESPYEQYF. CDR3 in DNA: TGCGCCAGCAGCTTGGCAGAAAGCCCCTACGAGCAGTACTTC.

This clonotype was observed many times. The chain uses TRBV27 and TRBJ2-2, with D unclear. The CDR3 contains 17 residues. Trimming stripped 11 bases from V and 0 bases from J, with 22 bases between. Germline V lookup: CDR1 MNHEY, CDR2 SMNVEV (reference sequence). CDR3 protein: CACTVNVWTANTGELFF. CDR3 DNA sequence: TGTGCCTGCACTGTTAACGTCTGGACGGCGAACACCGGGGAGCTGTTTTTT.

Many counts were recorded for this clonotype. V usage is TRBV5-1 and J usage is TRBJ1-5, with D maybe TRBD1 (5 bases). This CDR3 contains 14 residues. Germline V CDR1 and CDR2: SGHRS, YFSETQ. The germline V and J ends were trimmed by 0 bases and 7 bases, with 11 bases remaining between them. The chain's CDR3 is CASSLGFQGQPQHF. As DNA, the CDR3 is TGCGCCAGCAGCTTGGGGTTTCAGGGCCAGCCCCAGCATTTT.

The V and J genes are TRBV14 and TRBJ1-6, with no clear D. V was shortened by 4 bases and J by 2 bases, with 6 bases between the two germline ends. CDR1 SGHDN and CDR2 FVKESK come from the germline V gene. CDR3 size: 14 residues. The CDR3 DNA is TGTGCCAGCAGCCGTGGAACCTATAATTCACCCCTCCACTTT. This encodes CASSRGTYNSPLHF.

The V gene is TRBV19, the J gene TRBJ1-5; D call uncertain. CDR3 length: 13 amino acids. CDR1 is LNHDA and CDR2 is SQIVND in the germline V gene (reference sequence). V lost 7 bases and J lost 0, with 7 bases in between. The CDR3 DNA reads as TGTGCCAGTAATCCCGGTAGCAATCAGCCCCAGCATTTT. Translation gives CASNPGSNQPQHF.

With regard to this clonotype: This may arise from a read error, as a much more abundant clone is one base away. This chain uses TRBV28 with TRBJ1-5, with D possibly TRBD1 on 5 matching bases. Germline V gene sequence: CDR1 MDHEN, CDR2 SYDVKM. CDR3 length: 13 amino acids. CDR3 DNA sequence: TGTGCCAGCACGCGGGGCAGCAATCGGCCCCAGCATTTT. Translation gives CASTRGSNRPQHF.

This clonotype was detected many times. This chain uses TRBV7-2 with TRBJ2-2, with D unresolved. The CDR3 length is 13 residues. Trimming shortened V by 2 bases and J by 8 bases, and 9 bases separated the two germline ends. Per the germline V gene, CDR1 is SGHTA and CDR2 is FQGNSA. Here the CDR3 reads CASSLNRQGELFF. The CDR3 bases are TGTGCCAGCAGCTTAAATCGGCAGGGGGAGCTGTTTTTT.